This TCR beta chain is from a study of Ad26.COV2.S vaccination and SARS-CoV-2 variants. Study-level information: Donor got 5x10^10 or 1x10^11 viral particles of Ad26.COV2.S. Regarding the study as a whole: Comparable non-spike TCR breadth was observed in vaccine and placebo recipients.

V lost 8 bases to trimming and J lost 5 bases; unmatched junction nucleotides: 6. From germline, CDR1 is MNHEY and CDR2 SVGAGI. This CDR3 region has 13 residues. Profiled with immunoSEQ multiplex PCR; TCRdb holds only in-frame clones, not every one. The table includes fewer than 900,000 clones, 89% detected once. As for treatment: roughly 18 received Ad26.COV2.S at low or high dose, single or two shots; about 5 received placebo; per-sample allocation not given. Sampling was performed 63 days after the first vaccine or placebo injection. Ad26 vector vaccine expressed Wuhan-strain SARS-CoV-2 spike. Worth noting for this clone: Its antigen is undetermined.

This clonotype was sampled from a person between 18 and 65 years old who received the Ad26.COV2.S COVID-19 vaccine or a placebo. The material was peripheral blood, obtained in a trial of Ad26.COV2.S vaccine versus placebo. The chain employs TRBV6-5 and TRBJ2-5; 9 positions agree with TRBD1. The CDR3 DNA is TGTGCCAGCGTACAGGGGGCGAGGGAGACCCAGTACTTC. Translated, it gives CASVQGARETQYF.